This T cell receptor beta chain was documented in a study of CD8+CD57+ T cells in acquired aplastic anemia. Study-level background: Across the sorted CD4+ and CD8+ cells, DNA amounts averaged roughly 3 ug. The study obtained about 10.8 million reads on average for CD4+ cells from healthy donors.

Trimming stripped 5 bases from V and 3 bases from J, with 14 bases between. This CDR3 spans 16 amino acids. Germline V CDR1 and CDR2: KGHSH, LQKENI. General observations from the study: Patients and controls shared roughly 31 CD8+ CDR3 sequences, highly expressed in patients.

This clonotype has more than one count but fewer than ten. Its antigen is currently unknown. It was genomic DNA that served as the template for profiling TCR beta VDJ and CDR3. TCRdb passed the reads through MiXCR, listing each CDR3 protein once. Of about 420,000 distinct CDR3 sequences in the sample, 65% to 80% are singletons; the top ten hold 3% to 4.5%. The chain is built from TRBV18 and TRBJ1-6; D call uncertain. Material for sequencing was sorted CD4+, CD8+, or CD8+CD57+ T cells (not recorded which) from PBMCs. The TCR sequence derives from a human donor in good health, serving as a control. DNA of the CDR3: TGTGCCAGCTCAACTACCTATGGCGGCTATAATTCACCCCTCCACTTT. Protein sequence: CASSTTYGGYNSPLHF.